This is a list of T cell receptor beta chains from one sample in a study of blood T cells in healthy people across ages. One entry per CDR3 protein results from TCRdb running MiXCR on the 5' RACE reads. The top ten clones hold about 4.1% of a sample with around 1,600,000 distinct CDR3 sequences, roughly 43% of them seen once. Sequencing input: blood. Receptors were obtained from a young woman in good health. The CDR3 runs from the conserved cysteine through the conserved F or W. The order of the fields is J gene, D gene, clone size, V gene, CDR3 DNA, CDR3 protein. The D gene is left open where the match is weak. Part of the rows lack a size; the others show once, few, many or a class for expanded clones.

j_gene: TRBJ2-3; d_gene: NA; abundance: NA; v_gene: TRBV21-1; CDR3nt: TGTGCCAGCAGGTGCCTACTTAGCACAGATACGCAGTATTTT; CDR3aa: CASRCLLSTDTQYF
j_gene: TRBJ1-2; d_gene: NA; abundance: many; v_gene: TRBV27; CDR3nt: TGTGCCAGCAGTTCCCTGACTCATAACTATGGCTACACCTTC; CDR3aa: CASSSLTHNYGYTF
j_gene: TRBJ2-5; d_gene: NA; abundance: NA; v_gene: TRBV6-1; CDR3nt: TGTGCCAGCAAGGACCAGGGACTCCAAGTGACCCAGTACTTC; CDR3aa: CASKDQGLQVTQYF
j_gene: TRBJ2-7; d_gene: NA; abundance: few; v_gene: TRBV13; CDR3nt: TGTGCCAGCAGCTCCCCCCAGTTGGGCTCCTACGAGCAGTACTTC; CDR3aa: CASSSPQLGSYEQYF
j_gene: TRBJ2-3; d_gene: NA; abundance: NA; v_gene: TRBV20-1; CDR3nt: TGCAGTGCTAGAGATCCCAGCGAGATCACAGATACGCAGTATTTT; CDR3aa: CSARDPSEITDTQYF
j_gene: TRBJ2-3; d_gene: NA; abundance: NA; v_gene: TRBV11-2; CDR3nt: TGTGCCGGCAGCTTAATCACAGGAGCAGATACGCAGTATTTT; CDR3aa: CAGSLITGADTQYF
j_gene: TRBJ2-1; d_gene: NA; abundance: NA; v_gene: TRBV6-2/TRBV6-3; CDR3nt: TGTGCCAGCAGTCCTCGGACAGCCGAGCAGTTCTTC; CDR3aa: CASSPRTAEQFF
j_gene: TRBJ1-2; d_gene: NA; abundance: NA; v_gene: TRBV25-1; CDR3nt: TGTGCCAGCAGTGATTCGGAGAGAGGCTACACCTTC; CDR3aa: CASSDSERGYTF
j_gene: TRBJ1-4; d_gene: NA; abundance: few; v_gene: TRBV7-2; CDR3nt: TGTGCCAGCAGCGCCGTGGGATGGGGAAATGAAAAACTGTTTTTT; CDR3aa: CASSAVGWGNEKLFF
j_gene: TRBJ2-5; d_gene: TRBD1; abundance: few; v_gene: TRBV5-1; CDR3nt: TGCGCCAGCAGGACCGGGACAGGGGAACAAGAGACCCAGTACTTC; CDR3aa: CASRTGTGEQETQYF
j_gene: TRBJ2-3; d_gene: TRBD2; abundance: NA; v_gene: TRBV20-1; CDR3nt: TGCAGTGCTAGCGCTGCGGGAGCGGGAGTCACAGATACGCAGTATTTT; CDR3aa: CSASAAGAGVTDTQYF
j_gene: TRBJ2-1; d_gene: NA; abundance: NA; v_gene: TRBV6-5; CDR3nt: TGTGCCAGCAGTAACCCCCCAGGACGGGCGTACAATGAGCAGTTCTTC; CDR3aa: CASSNPPGRAYNEQFF
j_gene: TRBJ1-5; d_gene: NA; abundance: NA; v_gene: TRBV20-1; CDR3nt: TGCAGTGCTAGACAACGGACAGCACCCTTCAATCAGCCCCAGCATTTT; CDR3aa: CSARQRTAPFNQPQHF
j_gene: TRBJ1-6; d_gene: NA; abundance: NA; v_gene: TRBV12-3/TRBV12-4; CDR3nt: TGTGCCAGCAGACCCTCGGCCTATAATTCACCCCTCCACTTT; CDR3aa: CASRPSAYNSPLHF
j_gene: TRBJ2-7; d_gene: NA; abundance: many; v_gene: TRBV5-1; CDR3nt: TGTGCCAGCAGCCTAGGGACATCCTCCTACGAGCAGTACTTC; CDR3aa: CASSLGTSSYEQYF
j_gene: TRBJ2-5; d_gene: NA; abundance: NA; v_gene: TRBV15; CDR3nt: TGTGCCACCAGCAGGCCGGACGTTCAAGAGACCCAGTACTTC; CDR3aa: CATSRPDVQETQYF
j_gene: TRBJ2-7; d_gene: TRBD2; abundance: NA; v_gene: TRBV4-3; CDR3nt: TGCGCCAGCAGCCAAGGGCTCACTAGCGGTACCTACAATGAGCAGTACTTC; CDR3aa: CASSQGLTSGTYNEQYF
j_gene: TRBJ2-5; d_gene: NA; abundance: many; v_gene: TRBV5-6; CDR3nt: TGTGCCAGCAGCTCTACTAGGGAGCAGTACTTC; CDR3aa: CASSSTREQYF
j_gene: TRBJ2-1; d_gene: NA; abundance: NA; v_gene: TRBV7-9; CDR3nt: TGTGCCAGCAGCCCTCCATATGGGAGCTCCTACAATGAGCAGTTCTTC; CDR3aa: CASSPPYGSSYNEQFF
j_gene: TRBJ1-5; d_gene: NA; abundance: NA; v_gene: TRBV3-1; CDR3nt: TGTGCCAGCAGCCCGACCCCCAAACCAGCGCAGCCCCAGCATTTT; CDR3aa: CASSPTPKPAQPQHF